This record covers a single T cell receptor (beta chain). Method: immunoSEQ multiplex PCR; TCRdb's copy keeps in-frame clones and lacks some. This sample carries hundreds of thousands of clones, about nine tenths of them seen once, and the ten largest clones take more than 0.25%. These data belong to a study of blood T cell repertoires in COVID-19. Study as a whole: Researchers got acute and convalescent COVID-19 samples from the United States, Italy and Spain.

Material: peripheral blood. This clonotype originated in a woman aged 18-29 years with acute or convalescent COVID-19.

This CDR3 is CASSIGLAGAYNEQFF. In nucleotides, the CDR3 is TGTGCCAGTAGTATCGGTCTAGCGGGAGCCTACAATGAGCAGTTCTTC. This chain joins TRBV19 and TRBJ2-1; 10 nucleotides line up with TRBD2. Unmatched junction bases numbered 4, after V lost 3 bases and J lost 2 bases. The CDR3 is 16 residues long. CDR1 is LNHDA and CDR2 is SQIVND in the germline V gene (reference sequence).